This TCR beta chain originates from a study of blood T cell repertoires in COVID-19. On the study more broadly: The United States, Italy and Spain provided the acute and convalescent COVID-19 samples. Sources were T cells, B-cell-depleted T cells, or PBMCs; the material itself was cDNA or gDNA.

J was trimmed by 1 base and V by 4 bases; bases with no gene match: 2. The CDR3 extends over 14 amino acids. Germline CDR1 and CDR2: SGHRS and YFSETQ. Per the original data handling: Reference gene primer amplification gave nucleated cell count estimates. Some clones are missing from TCRdb's copy, which holds only in-frame ones; the method was immunoSEQ multiplex PCR. That table gives V, J and clone size, and the DNA gave D and trimming. Of approximately 240,000 clones in the sample, approximately 86% were seen once. About this clone itself: This CDR3 is also generated by other DNA sequences in the sample.

Sequenced material: peripheral blood. V is TRBV5-1 and J is TRBJ1-2, with TRBD1 matching 9 bases. This TCR came from a woman of 80 years or more with active or convalescent COVID-19. CDR3 sequence reads: CASSTGQGNYGYTF. CDR3 nucleotides: TGCGCCAGCAGCACGGGACAGGGTAACTATGGCTACACCTTC.